The 25 T cell receptor beta chains listed next were all sequenced from one sample in a study of blood T cell repertoires in COVID-19. This table comes from immunoSEQ multiplex PCR, and its TCRdb copy is limited to in-frame clones, with some not included. The table includes some 240,000 clones, approximately 85% detected once. The sequencing sample was made of PBMCs or T cells enriched from blood (not recorded which). The receptors derive from a woman aged 50 to 60 who had been exposed to COVID-19.

The rearrangement uses TRBV5-8 and TRBJ2-5; 10 bases map to TRBD1. Germline CDR1 is SGHTS and CDR2 is YDEGEE. Trimming took 5 bases from V and 7 from J; bases not matched to a gene: 11. This CDR3 has 15 amino acids. The CDR3 nucleotides read TGTGCCAGCAGTTATAGACAGGGGGCCGTAGGGACCCAGTACTTC. Its translation is CASSYRQGAVGTQYF.

The chain recombines TRBV27 with TRBJ1-1, with D hard to call. Trimming removed 2 bases at V and 10 bases at J, with 17 bases between. Germline CDR1 is MNHEY and CDR2 is SMNVEV (reference sequence). The CDR3 contains 14 residues. The CDR3 spells CASSLTPGPLGAFF. The CDR3 DNA is TGTGCCAGCAGTTTAACTCCGGGTCCCCTGGGAGCTTTCTTT.

V is TRBV12-5 and J is TRBJ1-6, with D perhaps TRBD1 (6 bases). Trimming took 4 bases from V and 7 from J, leaving 11 bases between them. From germline, CDR1 is LGHNT and CDR2 FRNRAP. The CDR3 length is 14 residues. The CDR3 region has the DNA TGTGCTAGTGGTTCTCACAGGGAAAATTCACCCCTCCACTTT. This encodes CASGSHRENSPLHF.

The chain employs TRBV5-6 and TRBJ2-6; maybe TRBD1 (5 bases). Germline V gives CDR1 SGHDT, CDR2 YYEEEE. The CDR3 is 14 residues long. V was cut by 4 bases and J by 2 bases, with 7 bases left in between. The CDR3 sequence: CASSPTAGANVLTF. CDR3 bases: TGTGCCAGCAGCCCGACAGCTGGGGCCAACGTCCTGACTTTC.

The rearrangement uses TRBV24-1 and TRBJ2-3, with 11 nucleotides matching TRBD2. This CDR3 contains 14 residues. J gave up 6 bases and V 5 bases, and 3 bases lay outside the gene matches. Germline V gene sequence: CDR1 KGHDR, CDR2 SFDVKD. CDR3 loop: CATSGASGGDTQYF. The DNA for the CDR3 is TGTGCCACCAGTGGAGCTAGCGGGGGGGATACGCAGTATTTT.

J is TRBJ2-7 and V is TRBV6-6, with D hard to call. The germline gives CDR1 MNHNY, CDR2 SVGAGI (reference sequence). The CDR3 length is 15 residues. V was pared by 4 bases and J by 2 bases, with 15 bases between. The CDR3 sequence: CASSSNPGGAYEQYF. CDR3 bases: TGTGCCAGCAGTTCCAACCCTGGCGGAGCCTACGAGCAGTACTTC.

The table lists this clone with a count of one. The chain recombines TRBV6-5 with TRBJ1-4; TRBD1 might be the D (5 bases). Looked up from germline, CDR1 is MNHEY and CDR2 is SVGAGI. V was trimmed by 6 bases and J by 8 bases, leaving 19 bases between them. CDR3 length equals 15 residues. CDR3: CASSRGGAFGEKLFF. The CDR3 DNA reads as TGTGCCAGCAGCCGCGGCGGGGCCTTCGGGGAAAAACTGTTTTTT.

The J gene is TRBJ1-6, the V gene TRBV9; D remains unclear. The CDR3 runs 16 residues. Germline-derived CDR1 and CDR2 are SGDLS and YYNGEE. V was cut by 0 bases and J by 0 bases, with 7 bases left in between. The DNA for the CDR3 is TGTGCCAGCAGCGTAGAAGAGCTCTCCTATAATTCACCCCTCCACTTT. Translation gives CASSVEELSYNSPLHF.

The J gene is TRBJ1-3, the V gene TRBV5-4; D perhaps matches TRBD1 (6 bases). CDR3 size: 14 residues. V lost 0 bases and J lost 2, with 6 bases in between. The germline V gene encodes CDR1 SGHNT and CDR2 YYREEE (reference sequence). CDR3 nucleotide sequence: TGTGCCAGCAGCTTGGACAGGGCTGGAAACACCATATATTTT. Residues: CASSLDRAGNTIYF.

The chain uses TRBV10-3 and TRBJ1-1, with a possible D match to TRBD1 (6 bases). V was trimmed by 7 bases and J by 7 bases, leaving 13 bases between them. Germline assignment: CDR1 ENHRY and CDR2 SYGVKD. The CDR3 totals 12 residues. CDR3 nucleotide sequence: TGTGCCATCAAGGGGGTGGCTAATGAAGCTTTCTTT. Protein sequence: CAIKGVANEAFF.

The chain employs TRBV3-1 (or the pseudogene TRBV3-2) and TRBJ1-1; D might be TRBD1 (6 bases). From germline, CDR1 is LGHDT and CDR2 YNNKEL (reference sequence). The CDR3 runs to 12 residues. Trimming pared 8 bases from V and 5 bases from J, leaving 12 bases between. The CDR3 region is CASWGPGTEAFF. The CDR3 DNA is TGTGCCAGCTGGGGGCCGGGGACTGAAGCTTTCTTT.

This clone has a single count. The gene calls are TRBV28 and TRBJ1-1; 11 nucleotides match TRBD1. The CDR3 is 14 residues long. Germline V gene data show CDR1 as MDHEN and CDR2 as SYDVKM. The trim removed 6 bases at V and 5 bases at J, leaving 5 bases unmatched. CDR3 in amino acids: CASSQGQGVTEAFF. The CDR3 nucleotides are TGTGCCAGCAGCCAGGGACAGGGGGTAACTGAAGCTTTCTTT.

The chain joins TRBV10-2 to TRBJ2-7; TRBD2 aligns across 9 bases. The V gene end was trimmed by 0 bases and the J gene end by 2 bases; junction bases not matched to a gene: 2. Germline CDR1 is WSHSY and CDR2 is SAAADI. This CDR3 contains 15 residues. For the CDR3, the DNA is TGCGCCAGCAGTGAGTCTGGCGGGGGGGCCTACGAGCAGTACTTC. Its protein is CASSESGGGAYEQYF.

The genes are TRBV10-3 and TRBJ1-1; weak D call: TRBD1 (5 bases). There are 15 residues in the CDR3. V was shortened by 2 bases and J by 0 bases, with 10 bases between the two germline ends. Germline values: CDR1 ENHRY, CDR2 SYGVKD. The DNA of the CDR3 is TGTGCCATCAGTGAGGGGAGGGGTATGAACACTGAAGCTTTCTTT. This sequence encodes CAISEGRGMNTEAFF.

The chain recombines TRBV5-1 with TRBJ1-3; D not resolved. V was pared by 7 bases and J by 9 bases, with 20 bases between. The CDR3 sequence is 14 residues long. Per the germline V gene, CDR1 is SGHRS and CDR2 is YFSETQ. For the CDR3, the DNA is TGCGCCAGCTCACCGCGTTCCGAACGAGGCACCATATATTTT. Protein product: CASSPRSERGTIYF.

This clone showed up just a few times. Written as DNA, the CDR3 is TGTGCCTGGCGGCTTTTTAACACCGGGGAGCTGTTTTTT. This gives the protein CAWRLFNTGELFF. This chain links TRBV7-6 with TRBJ2-2; D is unclear. The CDR3 runs to 13 residues. Between the trimmed V and J ends, which lost 11 bases and 2 bases, there was a span of 12 bases. Germline lookup yields CDR1 SGHVS and CDR2 FNYEAQ. The whole variable domain, remainder taken from reference TRBV7-6 and TRBJ2-2, is GAGVSQSPRYKVTKRGQDVALRCDPISGHVSLYWYRQALGQGPEFLTYFNYEAQQDKSGLPNDRFSAERPEGSISTLTIQRTEQRDSAMYRCAWRLFNTGELFFGEGSRLTVL.

This clone turned up a few times. The gene calls are TRBV10-3 and TRBJ2-1, with 7 bases matching TRBD2. From germline, CDR1 is ENHRY and CDR2 SYGVKD. The CDR3 has 18 amino acids. Trimming removed 0 bases from V and 4 bases from J; junction bases left unmatched: 12. The DNA for the CDR3 is TGTGCCATCAGTGAGTCGATAAATGCACTAGCGAAATACAATGAGCAGTTCTTC. It codes for CAISESINALAKYNEQFF.

V and J are TRBV27 and TRBJ1-1; D might be TRBD1 (5 bases). Germline CDR1 and CDR2: MNHEY and SMNVEV (reference sequence). The CDR3 totals 14 residues. Trimming left V 3 bases short and J 3 bases short, with 11 bases between. DNA of the CDR3: TGTGCCAGCAGTTTCGGGGGGTGGGACACTGAAGCTTTCTTT. Its translation: CASSFGGWDTEAFF.

V and J are TRBV28 and TRBJ2-7; 8 nucleotides align to TRBD1. CDR3 length: 15 amino acids. Trimming took 2 bases from V and 2 from J; bases not matched to a gene: 5. Germline lookup yields CDR1 MDHEN and CDR2 SYDVKM. The DNA of the CDR3 is TGTGCCAGCAGTTTAATGGGACAGGTCCCCTACGAGCAGTACTTC. This translates into CASSLMGQVPYEQYF.

The chain has TRBV19 and TRBJ1-1; TRBD1 aligns across 9 bases. With 8 bases clipped from V and 8 bases from J, the junction kept 12 bases outside the gene matches. The CDR3 runs to 14 residues. In germline, CDR1 is LNHDA, CDR2 SQIVND (reference sequence). CDR3 amino acids: CASGAGTGYAEAFF. In DNA form, the CDR3 reads TGTGCCAGTGGAGCTGGGACAGGGTATGCAGAAGCTTTCTTT.

V is TRBV3-1 (or the pseudogene TRBV3-2) and J is TRBJ2-7; 7 nucleotides line up with TRBD1. Per germline, CDR1 LGHDT and CDR2 YNNKEL (reference sequence). J lost 3 bases, V lost 4 bases, and 6 bases had no gene match. The CDR3 spans 14 residues. The DNA for the CDR3 is TGTGCCAGCAGCCCCGCAGGGGGTGGCTACGAGCAGTACTTC. Translation: CASSPAGGGYEQYF.

CDR3 in amino acids: CASSLLDTQYF. The CDR3 coding sequence is TGTGCCAGCAGTCTCCTAGATACGCAGTATTTT. The chain is built from TRBV6-5 and TRBJ2-3; D uncertain. V was clipped by 5 bases and J by 5 bases, with 5 bases between them. Germline values: CDR1 MNHEY, CDR2 SVGAGI. The CDR3 runs to 11 residues.

The V gene is TRBV28, the J gene TRBJ1-4, with a tentative D call TRBD1 (5 bases). Trimming took 2 bases from V and 4 from J, leaving 8 bases between them. Germline V lookup: CDR1 MDHEN, CDR2 SYDVKM. The CDR3 is made up of 14 amino acids. The CDR3 DNA reads as TGTGCCAGCAGTTTAGACAGTTATAATGAAAAACTGTTTTTT. The encoded protein is CASSLDSYNEKLFF. Together with reference TRBV28 and TRBJ1-4, the CDR3 gives the full variable domain: DVKVTQSSRYLVKRTGEKVFLECVQDMDHENMFWYRQDPGLGLRLIYFSYDVKMKEKGDIPEGYSVSREKKERFSLILESASTNQTSMYLCASSLDSYNEKLFFGSGTQLSVL.

The rearrangement links TRBV20-1 to TRBJ2-2; the match to TRBD2 covers 11 bases. This CDR3 contains 16 residues. The V gene's germline CDR1 is DFQATT and CDR2 SNEGSKA (reference sequence). The junction had 10 bases not matched to a gene; V was cut back by 3 bases and J by 7 bases. The CDR3 coding sequence is TGCAGTGCTAGTTCTAGCGGGGGGATCCTTGACGGGGAGCTGTTTTTT. It translates to CSASSSGGILDGELFF.

This clone has only a few counts. The CDR3 region has the DNA TGTGCCAGCAGTGACAGGGGGCGGGCTTTCTTT. Amino acid sequence: CASSDRGRAFF. The chain couples TRBV12-3 or TRBV12-4 to TRBJ1-1, with 10 bases aligning to TRBD1. V shed 5 bases, J shed 11 bases, and the junction held 2 bases outside the gene matches. The CDR3 loop spans 11 amino acids.